This T cell receptor (beta chain) was obtained from a study of blood T cell repertoires in COVID-19. Study at large: Whether acute or convalescent, the COVID-19 samples came from the United States, Italy and Spain. The analysed material was cDNA or gDNA that came from T cells, B-cell-depleted T cells, or PBMCs.

Looked up from germline, CDR1 is MDHEN and CDR2 is SYDVKM. This CDR3 is 15 amino acids long. V gave up 10 bases and J gave up 5 bases; unmatched junction bases: 13. Per the study methods: From reference gene primer amplification, estimates of nucleated cell counts were derived. Sequenced by immunoSEQ multiplex PCR; TCRdb stores in-frame clones only, minus some. The V and J calls and clone size were taken over from that table, and D and trimming were inferred from the DNA. The table lists around 30,000 clones, roughly 92% of them singletons. The TCR originated in a man aged 55 to 70 with acute or convalescent COVID-19. This sequence joins TRBV28 and TRBJ2-2, with TRBD2 identical over 7 bases. Sequencing was carried out using peripheral blood. The CDR3 protein is CATTPAGDWTGELFF. CDR3 in DNA: TGTGCCACCACGCCGGCGGGAGATTGGACCGGGGAGCTGTTTTTT.